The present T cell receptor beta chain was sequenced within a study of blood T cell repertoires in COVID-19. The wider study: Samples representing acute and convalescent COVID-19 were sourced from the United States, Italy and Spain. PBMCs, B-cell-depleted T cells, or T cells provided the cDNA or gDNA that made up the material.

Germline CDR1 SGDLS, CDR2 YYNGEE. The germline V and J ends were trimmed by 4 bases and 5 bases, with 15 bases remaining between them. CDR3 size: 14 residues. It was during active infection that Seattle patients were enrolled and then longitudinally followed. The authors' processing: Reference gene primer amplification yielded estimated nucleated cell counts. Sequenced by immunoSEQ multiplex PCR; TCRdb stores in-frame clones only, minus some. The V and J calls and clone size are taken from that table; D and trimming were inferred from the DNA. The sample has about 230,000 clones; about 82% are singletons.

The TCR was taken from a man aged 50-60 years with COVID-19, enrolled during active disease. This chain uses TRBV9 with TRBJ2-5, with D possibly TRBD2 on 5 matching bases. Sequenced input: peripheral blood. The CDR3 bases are TGTGCCAGCAGCCCAACGGGGTGGATGGAGACCCAGTACTTC. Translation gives CASSPTGWMETQYF.